This T cell receptor beta chain was identified during a study of vaccination and CD4 T cells after COVID-19. About the research overall: Researchers treated control cultures with a CEFX pool, an HIV-1 Nef pool, or no peptide.

Oncomine TCR Beta short-read sequencing was applied to DNA from cultured CD4+ T cells. TCRdb recomputed calls from the PCR reads with MiXCR, one row per CDR3 protein. The sample gives some 16,000 distinct CDR3 sequences, approximately 47% of which show up once; roughly 13% is in the top ten. Germline values: CDR1 SNHLY, CDR2 FYNNEI. The V gene lost 7 bases and the J gene lost 2 bases, with 3 bases spanning the gap. This CDR3 is built from 10 residues. The treatment here: 10-day PBMC culture with coronavirus spike peptide pools or control peptides (ViraFEST assay). Each well held a few million PBMCs in IL-2 (about 10 IU/ml) medium with 10 ug/ml peptide pools. For this clonotype: Its antigen is currently unknown.

Material: CD4+ T cells from blood, cultured in vitro. This chain links TRBV2 with TRBJ2-7, with no clear D. This clonotype was obtained from a human donor who had recovered from COVID-19. CDR3 sequence (DNA): TGTGCCAGCAAAGCCTACGAGCAGTACTTC. Protein product: CASKAYEQYF. Filled out from reference TRBV2 and TRBJ2-7, the complete variable domain reads EPEVTQTPSHQVTQMGQEVILRCVPISNHLYFYWYRQILGQKVEFLVSFYNNEISEKSEIFDDQFSVERPDGSNFTLKIRSTKLEDSAMYFCASKAYEQYFGPGTRLTVT.